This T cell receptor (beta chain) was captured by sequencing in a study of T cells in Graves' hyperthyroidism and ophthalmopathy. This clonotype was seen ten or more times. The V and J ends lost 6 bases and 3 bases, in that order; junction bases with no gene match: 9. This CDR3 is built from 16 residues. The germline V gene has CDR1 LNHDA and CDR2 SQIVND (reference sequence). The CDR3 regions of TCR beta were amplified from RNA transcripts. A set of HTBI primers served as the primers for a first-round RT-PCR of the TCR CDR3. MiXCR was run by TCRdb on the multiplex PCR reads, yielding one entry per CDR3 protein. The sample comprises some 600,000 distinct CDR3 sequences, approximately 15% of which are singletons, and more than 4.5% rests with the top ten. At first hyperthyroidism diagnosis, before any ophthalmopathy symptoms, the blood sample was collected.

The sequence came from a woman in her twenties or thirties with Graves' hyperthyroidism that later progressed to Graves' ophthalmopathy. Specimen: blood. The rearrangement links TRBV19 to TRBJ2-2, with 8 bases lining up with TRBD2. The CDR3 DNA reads TGTGCCAGTAGCCTCGGGCTAGCGGGCTACACCGGGGAGCTGTTTTTT. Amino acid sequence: CASSLGLAGYTGELFF. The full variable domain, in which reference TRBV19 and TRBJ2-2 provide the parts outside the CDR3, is DGGITQSPKYLFRKEGQNVTLSCEQNLNHDAMYWYRQDPGQGLRLIYYSQIVNDFQKGDIAEGYSVSREKKESFPLTVTSAQKNPTAFYLCASSLGLAGYTGELFFGEGSRLTVL.